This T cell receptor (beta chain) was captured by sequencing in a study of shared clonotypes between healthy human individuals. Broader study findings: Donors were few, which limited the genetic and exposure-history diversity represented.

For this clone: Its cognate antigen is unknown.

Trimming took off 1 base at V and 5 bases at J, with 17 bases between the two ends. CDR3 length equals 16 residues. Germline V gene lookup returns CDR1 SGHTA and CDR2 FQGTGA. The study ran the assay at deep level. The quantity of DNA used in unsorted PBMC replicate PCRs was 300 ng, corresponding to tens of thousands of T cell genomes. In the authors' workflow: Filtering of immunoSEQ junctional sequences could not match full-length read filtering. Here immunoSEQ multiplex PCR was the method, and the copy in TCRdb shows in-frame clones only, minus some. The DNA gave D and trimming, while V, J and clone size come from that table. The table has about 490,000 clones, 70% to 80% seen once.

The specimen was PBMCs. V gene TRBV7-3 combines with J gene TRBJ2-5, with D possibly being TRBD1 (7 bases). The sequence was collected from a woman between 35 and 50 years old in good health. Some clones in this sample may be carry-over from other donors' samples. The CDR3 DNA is TGTGCCAGCAGCTTAAAGGGCAGGGGGGTGTCGGAGACCCAGTACTTC. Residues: CASSLKGRGVSETQYF.